This TCR beta chain was documented in a study of shared clonotypes between healthy human individuals. Only CD45RO-negative cells positively selected for CCR7 counted as naive CD8 cells, so terminally differentiated effector memory CD45RA+ cells were excluded. Those who donated were healthy HIV-negative adults, with no recent acute infections or vaccinations reported. Everyone who donated was a Caucasian adult who lived in Nashville, Tennessee. With respect to this clone: Its matching antigen is unknown.

Study-wide points: Against clonotypes common to all four donors, non-shared ones had lower generation probabilities. Blood was the sole source, and tissue repertoires probably differ.

Here immunoSEQ multiplex PCR was the method, and the copy in TCRdb shows in-frame clones only, minus some. Among 630,000 or so clones listed, 98% were seen once. In germline, CDR1 is SGDLS, CDR2 YYNGEE. CDR3 length equals 15 residues. Trimming removed 4 bases at V and 2 bases at J, with 13 bases between. This receptor was identified in a man aged 25-45 years in good health. The V call is TRBV9, the J call TRBJ2-1; tentative D call: TRBD2 (6 bases). The sequenced sample was naive CD8+ T cells sorted from blood. The CDR3 loop reads CASSSEGSTYNEQFF. The CDR3 coding sequence is TGTGCCAGCAGCTCGGAGGGGTCAACCTACAATGAGCAGTTCTTC.